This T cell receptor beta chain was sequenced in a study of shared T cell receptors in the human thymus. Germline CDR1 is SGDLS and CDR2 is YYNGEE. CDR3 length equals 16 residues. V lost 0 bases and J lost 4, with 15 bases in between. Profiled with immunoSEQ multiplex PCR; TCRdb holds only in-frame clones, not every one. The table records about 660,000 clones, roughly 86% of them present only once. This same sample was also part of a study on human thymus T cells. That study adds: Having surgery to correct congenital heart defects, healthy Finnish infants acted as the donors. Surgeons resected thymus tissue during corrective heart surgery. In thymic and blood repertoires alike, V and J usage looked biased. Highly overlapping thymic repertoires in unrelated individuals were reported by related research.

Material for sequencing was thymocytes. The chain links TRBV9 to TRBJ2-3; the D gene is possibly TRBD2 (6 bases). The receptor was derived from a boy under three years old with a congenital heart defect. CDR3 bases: TGTGCCAGCAGCGTAGCTATGACTAGATCATCAGATACGCAGTATTTT. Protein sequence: CASSVAMTRSSDTQYF.